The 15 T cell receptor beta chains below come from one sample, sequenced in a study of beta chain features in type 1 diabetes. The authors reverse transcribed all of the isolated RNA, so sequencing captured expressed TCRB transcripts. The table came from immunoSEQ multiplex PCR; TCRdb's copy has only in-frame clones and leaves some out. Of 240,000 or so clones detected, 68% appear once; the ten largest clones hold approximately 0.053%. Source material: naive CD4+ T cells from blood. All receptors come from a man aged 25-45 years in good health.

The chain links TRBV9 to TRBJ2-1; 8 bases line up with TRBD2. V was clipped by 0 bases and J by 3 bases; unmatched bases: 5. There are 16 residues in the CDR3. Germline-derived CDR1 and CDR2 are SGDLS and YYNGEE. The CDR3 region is CASSVDQREFYNEQFF. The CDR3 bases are TGTGCCAGCAGCGTAGACCAGCGGGAGTTCTACAATGAGCAGTTCTTC.

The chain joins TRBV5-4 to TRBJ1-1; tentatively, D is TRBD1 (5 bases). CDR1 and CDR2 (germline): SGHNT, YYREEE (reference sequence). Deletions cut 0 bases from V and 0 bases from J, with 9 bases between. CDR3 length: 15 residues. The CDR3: CASSLEPRVNTEAFF. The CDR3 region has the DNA TGTGCCAGCAGCTTGGAACCCAGGGTGAACACTGAAGCTTTCTTT.

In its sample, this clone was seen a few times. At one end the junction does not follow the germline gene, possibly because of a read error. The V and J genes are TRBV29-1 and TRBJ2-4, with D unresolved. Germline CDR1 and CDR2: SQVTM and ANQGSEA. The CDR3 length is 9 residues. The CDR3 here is CSVRRCGSF. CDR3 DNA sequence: TGCAGCGTTAGGCGTTGTGGGTCCTTC.

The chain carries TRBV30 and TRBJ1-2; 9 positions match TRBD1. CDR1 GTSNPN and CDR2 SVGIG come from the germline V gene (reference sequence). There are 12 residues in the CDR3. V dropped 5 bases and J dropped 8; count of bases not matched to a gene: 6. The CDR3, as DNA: TGTGCCTGGGAGACAGGGGGTGGAGGCTACACCTTC. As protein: CAWETGGGGYTF.

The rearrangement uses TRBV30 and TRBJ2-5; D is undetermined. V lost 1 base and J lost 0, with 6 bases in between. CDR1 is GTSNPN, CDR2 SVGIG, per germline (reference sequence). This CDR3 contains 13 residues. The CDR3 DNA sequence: TGTGCCTGGAGTGAATCGAACCAAGAGACCCAGTACTTC. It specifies CAWSESNQETQYF.

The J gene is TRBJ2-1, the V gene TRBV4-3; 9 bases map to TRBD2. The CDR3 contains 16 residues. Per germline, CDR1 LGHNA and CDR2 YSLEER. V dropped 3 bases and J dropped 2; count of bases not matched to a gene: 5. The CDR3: CASSQISSGAYNEQFF. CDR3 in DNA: TGCGCCAGCAGCCAGATATCTAGCGGGGCCTACAATGAGCAGTTCTTC.

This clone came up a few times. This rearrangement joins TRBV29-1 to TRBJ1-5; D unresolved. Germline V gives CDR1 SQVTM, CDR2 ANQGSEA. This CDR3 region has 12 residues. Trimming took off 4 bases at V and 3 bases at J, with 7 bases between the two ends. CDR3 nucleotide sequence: TGCAGCGTTGTTCAAACCAATCAGCCCCAGCATTTT. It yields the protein CSVVQTNQPQHF.

CDR3 nucleotide sequence: TGTGCCAGCAGCGGCTCCCTGGGCTACGAGCAGTACTTC. This codes for CASSGSLGYEQYF. J is TRBJ2-7 and V is TRBV9, with no clear D. This CDR3 comprises 13 residues. V was shortened by 3 bases and J by 3 bases, with 10 bases between the two germline ends. Germline CDR1 is SGDLS and CDR2 is YYNGEE.

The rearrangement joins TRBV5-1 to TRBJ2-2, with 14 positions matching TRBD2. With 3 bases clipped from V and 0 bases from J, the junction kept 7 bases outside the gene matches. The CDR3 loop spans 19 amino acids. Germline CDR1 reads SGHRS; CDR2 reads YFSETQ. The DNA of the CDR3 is TGCGCCAGCAGCTCCGGGACTAGCGGGGGACATACGAACACCGGGGAGCTGTTTTTT. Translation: CASSSGTSGGHTNTGELFF.

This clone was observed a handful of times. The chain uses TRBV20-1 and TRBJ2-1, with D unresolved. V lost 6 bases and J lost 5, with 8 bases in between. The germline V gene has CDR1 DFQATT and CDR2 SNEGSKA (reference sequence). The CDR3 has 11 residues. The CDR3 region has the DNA TGCAGTGCCCCTTACCACAATGAGCAGTTCTTC. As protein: CSAPYHNEQFF.

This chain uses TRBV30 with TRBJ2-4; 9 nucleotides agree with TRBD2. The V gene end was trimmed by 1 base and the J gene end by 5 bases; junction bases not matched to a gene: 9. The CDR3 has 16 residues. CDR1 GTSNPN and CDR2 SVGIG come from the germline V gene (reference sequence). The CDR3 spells CAWSGAGLASENIQYF. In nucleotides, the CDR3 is TGTGCCTGGAGTGGCGCAGGACTAGCGTCCGAAAACATTCAGTACTTC.

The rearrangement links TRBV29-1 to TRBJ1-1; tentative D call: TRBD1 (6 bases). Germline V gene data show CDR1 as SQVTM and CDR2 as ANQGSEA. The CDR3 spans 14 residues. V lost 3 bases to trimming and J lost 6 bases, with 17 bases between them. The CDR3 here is CSVEWGAGIAEAFF. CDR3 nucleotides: TGCAGCGTTGAGTGGGGGGCAGGGATCGCTGAAGCTTTCTTT.

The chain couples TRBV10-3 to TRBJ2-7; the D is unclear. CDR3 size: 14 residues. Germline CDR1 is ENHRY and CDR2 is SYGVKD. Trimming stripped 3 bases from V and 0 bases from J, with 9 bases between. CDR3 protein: CAISEKDSSYEQYF. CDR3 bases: TGTGCCATCAGTGAAAAGGATAGCTCCTACGAGCAGTACTTC.

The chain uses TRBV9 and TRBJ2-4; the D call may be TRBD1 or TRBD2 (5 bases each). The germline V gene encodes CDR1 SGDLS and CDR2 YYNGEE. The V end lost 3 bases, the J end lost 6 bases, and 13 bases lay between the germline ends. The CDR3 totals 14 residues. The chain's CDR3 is CASSGDVGGNIQYF. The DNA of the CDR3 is TGTGCCAGCAGCGGGGACGTGGGTGGAAACATTCAGTACTTC.

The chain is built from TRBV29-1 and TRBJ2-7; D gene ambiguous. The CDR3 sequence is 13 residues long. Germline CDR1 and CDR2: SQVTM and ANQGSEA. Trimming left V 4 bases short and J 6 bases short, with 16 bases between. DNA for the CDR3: TGCAGCGTTGTGGGAAGGATGTCTGGCGAGCAGTACTTC. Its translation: CSVVGRMSGEQYF.